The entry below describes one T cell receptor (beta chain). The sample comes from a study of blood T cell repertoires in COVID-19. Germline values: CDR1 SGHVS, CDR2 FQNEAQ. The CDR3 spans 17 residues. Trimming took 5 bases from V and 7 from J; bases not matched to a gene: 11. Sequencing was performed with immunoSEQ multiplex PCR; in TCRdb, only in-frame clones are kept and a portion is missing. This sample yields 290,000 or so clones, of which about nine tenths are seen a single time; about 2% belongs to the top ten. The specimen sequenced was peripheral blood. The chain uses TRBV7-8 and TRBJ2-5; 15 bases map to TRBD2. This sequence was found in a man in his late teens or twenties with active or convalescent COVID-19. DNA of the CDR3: TGTGCCAGCAGCGCAAATCCGGGACTAGCGGGAGGATTGACCCAGTACTTC. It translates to CASSANPGLAGGLTQYF.